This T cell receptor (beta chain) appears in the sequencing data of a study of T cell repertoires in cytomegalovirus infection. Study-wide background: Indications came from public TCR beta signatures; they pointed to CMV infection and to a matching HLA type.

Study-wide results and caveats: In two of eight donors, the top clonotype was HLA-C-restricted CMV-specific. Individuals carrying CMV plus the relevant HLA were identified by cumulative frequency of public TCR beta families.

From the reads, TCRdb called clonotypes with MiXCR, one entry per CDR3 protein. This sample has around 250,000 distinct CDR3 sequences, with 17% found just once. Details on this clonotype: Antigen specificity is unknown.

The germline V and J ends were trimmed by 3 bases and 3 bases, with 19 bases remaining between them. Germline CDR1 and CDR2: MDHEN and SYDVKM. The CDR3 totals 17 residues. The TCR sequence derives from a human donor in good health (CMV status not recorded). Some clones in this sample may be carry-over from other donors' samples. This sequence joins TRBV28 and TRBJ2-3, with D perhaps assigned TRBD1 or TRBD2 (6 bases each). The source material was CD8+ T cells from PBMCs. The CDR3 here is CASSFFRIGGPTDTQYF. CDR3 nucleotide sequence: TGTGCCAGCAGTTTTTTCAGGATCGGGGGCCCAACAGATACGCAGTATTTT. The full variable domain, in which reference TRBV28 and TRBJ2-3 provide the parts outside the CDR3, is DVKVTQSSRYLVKRTGEKVFLECVQDMDHENMFWYRQDPGLGLRLIYFSYDVKMKEKGDIPEGYSVSREKKERFSLILESASTNQTSMYLCASSFFRIGGPTDTQYFGPGTRLTVL.